The 15 T cell receptor beta chains in this list originate from one sample, sequenced in a study of blood T cell repertoires in COVID-19. Assay used: immunoSEQ multiplex PCR; TCRdb lists only in-frame clones, some missing. Of 280,000 or so clones in the sample, 70% to 90% were seen once. The sample comprised PBMCs or T cells enriched from blood (not recorded which). These receptors all come from a woman between 35 and 50 years old who had recovered from COVID-19.

This clone was counted only a few times. The chain employs TRBV2 and TRBJ2-7; TRBD1 might be the D (5 bases). With 2 bases removed from V and 2 bases from J, the gap between germline ends came to 10 bases. The CDR3 length is 14 residues. The V gene's germline CDR1 is SNHLY and CDR2 FYNNEI. CDR3 bases: TGTGCCAGCAGTGAACAGGGTGAAACCTACGAGCAGTACTTC. Its protein is CASSEQGETYEQYF.

The chain is built from TRBV28 and TRBJ2-5; tentative D call: TRBD1 (11 bases). The length of the CDR3 is 19 residues. CDR1 is MDHEN, CDR2 SYDVKM, per germline. Trimming removed 5 bases from V and 0 bases from J, with 25 bases in between. The CDR3 DNA is TGTGCCAGCAGTCAAGGGACAGGGGGTGGGACTAGCGACCAAGAGACCCAGTACTTC. Translation gives CASSQGTGGGTSDQETQYF.

The gene calls are TRBV7-9 and TRBJ1-1; TRBD1 might be the D (6 bases). The CDR3 contains 15 residues. The V gene lost 4 bases and the J gene lost 3 bases, with 15 bases spanning the gap. CDR1 and CDR2 from the germline V gene are SEHNR and FQNEAQ (reference sequence). CDR3 sequence: CASSSEGERDTEAFF. The CDR3 coding sequence is TGTGCCAGCAGCTCCGAGGGGGAGAGGGACACTGAAGCTTTCTTT.

V usage is TRBV3-1 (or the pseudogene TRBV3-2) and J usage is TRBJ2-1; TRBD2 aligns across 10 bases. CDR1 is LGHDT and CDR2 is YNNKEL in the germline V gene (reference sequence). V shed 2 bases and J 10 bases; nucleotides not matched to a gene: 8. This CDR3 contains 15 residues. CDR3 region: CASSQYASGSQEQFF. The CDR3 DNA follows: TGTGCCAGCAGCCAATACGCTAGCGGGAGCCAAGAGCAGTTCTTC.

V gene TRBV5-6 combines with J gene TRBJ2-7; tentative D call: TRBD2 (5 bases). This CDR3 region has 13 residues. Germline assignment: CDR1 SGHDT and CDR2 YYEEEE. Deletions cut 1 base from V and 2 bases from J, with 7 bases between. The CDR3 region has the DNA TGTGCCAGCAGCTTGCCGGGAACCTACGAGCAGTACTTC. Translating gives CASSLPGTYEQYF.

The V call is TRBV19, the J call TRBJ2-7; 7 nucleotides agree with TRBD2. Germline assignment: CDR1 LNHDA and CDR2 SQIVND (reference sequence). CDR3 length: 13 amino acids. J gave up 5 bases and V 8 bases, and 9 bases lay outside the gene matches. CDR3 bases: TGTGCCAGTTCAAAAGCGGGACTCAACGAGCAGTACTTC. This sequence encodes CASSKAGLNEQYF.

This chain links TRBV27 with TRBJ2-2; no definite D call. CDR3 length: 13 residues. V was pared by 4 bases and J by 8 bases, with 11 bases between. Germline assignment: CDR1 MNHEY and CDR2 SMNVEV (reference sequence). DNA of the CDR3: TGTGCCAGCAGTTCAATCGGGTCTGGGGAGCTGTTTTTT. It codes for CASSSIGSGELFF.

V gene TRBV4-3 combines with J gene TRBJ2-1, with D maybe TRBD1 (5 bases). Per germline, CDR1 LGHNA and CDR2 YSLEER. Trimming shortened V by 1 base and J by 3 bases, and 13 bases separated the two germline ends. This CDR3 is 16 amino acids long. CDR3 bases: TGCGCCAGCAGCCAAGCAGGGTATGGTAGCTACAATGAGCAGTTCTTC. Translating it yields CASSQAGYGSYNEQFF.

CDR3 sequence reads: CASRGQVNTGELFF. The CDR3 DNA is TGTGCCAGCAGGGGACAGGTTAACACCGGGGAGCTGTTTTTT. The V call is TRBV28, the J call TRBJ2-2, with TRBD1 identical over 8 bases. The CDR3 runs to 14 residues. CDR1 is MDHEN and CDR2 is SYDVKM in the germline V gene. The V and J ends lost 6 bases and 2 bases, in that order; junction bases with no gene match: 2.

The V and J genes are TRBV30 and TRBJ2-3, with D possibly matching TRBD2 (6 bases). Germline CDR1 GTSNPN, CDR2 SVGIG (reference sequence). Trimming took off 2 bases at V and 0 bases at J, with 12 bases between the two ends. The CDR3 is 15 amino acids. CDR3 nucleotides: TGTGCCTGGAGTATTGGGAGCGGGAGCACAGATACGCAGTATTTT. It encodes CAWSIGSGSTDTQYF.

This chain uses TRBV5-5 with TRBJ1-5, with 10 bases matching TRBD1. CDR1 and CDR2 from the germline V gene are SGHKS and YYEKEE (reference sequence). The V segment lost 4 bases and the J segment 7 bases; nucleotides outside the gene matches: 5. The CDR3 is 14 residues long. CDR3: CASSSRDRGQPQHF. CDR3 DNA: TGTGCCAGCAGCAGCCGGGACAGGGGACAGCCCCAGCATTTT.

The gene calls are TRBV18 and TRBJ1-6; 8 bases are a match to TRBD1. The CDR3 length is 16 residues. V trimming: 2 bases; J trimming: 5 bases; junction bases outside the gene matches: 5. CDR1 and CDR2 (germline): KGHSH, LQKENI. CDR3 loop: CASSPSGQGHNSPLHF. CDR3 DNA: TGTGCCAGCTCACCATCAGGACAGGGCCATAATTCACCCCTCCACTTT.

The CDR3 nucleotides are TGTGCCAGCTCACCACAAACAAACTCTGGAAACACCATATATTTT. Its translation is CASSPQTNSGNTIYF. The J gene is TRBJ1-3, the V gene TRBV18; D is ambiguous. The germline gives CDR1 KGHSH, CDR2 LQKENI. The CDR3 is 15 residues long. Trimming stripped 1 base from V and 0 bases from J, with 7 bases between.

The chain carries TRBV20-1 and TRBJ2-5; possibly TRBD2 for D (6 bases). V lost 4 bases and J lost 13, with 16 bases in between. From germline, CDR1 is DFQATT and CDR2 SNEGSKA (reference sequence). The CDR3 runs 11 residues. The CDR3 sequence: CSATSKLGGYF. The CDR3 bases are TGCAGTGCTACCTCCAAATTGGGGGGGTACTTC.

CDR3 in DNA: TGTGCCAGCAGCTTGTCACTTACGGGCGGGAGTACAGATACGCAGTATTTT. Translating gives CASSLSLTGGSTDTQYF. V gene TRBV7-9 combines with J gene TRBJ2-3, with 7 bases matching TRBD2. With V trimmed by 3 bases and J by 3 bases, 12 bases remained unmatched. Germline-derived CDR1 and CDR2 are SEHNR and FQNEAQ (reference sequence). This CDR3 is 17 amino acids long.